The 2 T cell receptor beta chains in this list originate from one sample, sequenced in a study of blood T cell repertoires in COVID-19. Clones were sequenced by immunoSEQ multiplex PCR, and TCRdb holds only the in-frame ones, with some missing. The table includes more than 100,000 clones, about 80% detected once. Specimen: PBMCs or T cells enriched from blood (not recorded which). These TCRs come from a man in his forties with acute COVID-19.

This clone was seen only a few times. The CDR3 region has the DNA TGTGCCAGTAATGGCCCTGGAGCAACTAATGAAAAACTGTTTTTT. This codes for CASNGPGATNEKLFF. The rearrangement links TRBV19 to TRBJ1-4; D not resolved. Per germline, CDR1 LNHDA and CDR2 SQIVND (reference sequence). This CDR3 contains 15 residues. V lost 7 bases, J lost 0 bases, and 12 bases lay in between.

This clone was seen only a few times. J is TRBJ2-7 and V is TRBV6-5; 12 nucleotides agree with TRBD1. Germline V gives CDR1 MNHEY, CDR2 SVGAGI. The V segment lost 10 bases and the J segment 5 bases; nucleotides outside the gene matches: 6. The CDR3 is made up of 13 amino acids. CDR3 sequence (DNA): TGTGCCACCTCCCGGGACAGGGGGCACGAGCAGTACTTC. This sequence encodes CATSRDRGHEQYF.